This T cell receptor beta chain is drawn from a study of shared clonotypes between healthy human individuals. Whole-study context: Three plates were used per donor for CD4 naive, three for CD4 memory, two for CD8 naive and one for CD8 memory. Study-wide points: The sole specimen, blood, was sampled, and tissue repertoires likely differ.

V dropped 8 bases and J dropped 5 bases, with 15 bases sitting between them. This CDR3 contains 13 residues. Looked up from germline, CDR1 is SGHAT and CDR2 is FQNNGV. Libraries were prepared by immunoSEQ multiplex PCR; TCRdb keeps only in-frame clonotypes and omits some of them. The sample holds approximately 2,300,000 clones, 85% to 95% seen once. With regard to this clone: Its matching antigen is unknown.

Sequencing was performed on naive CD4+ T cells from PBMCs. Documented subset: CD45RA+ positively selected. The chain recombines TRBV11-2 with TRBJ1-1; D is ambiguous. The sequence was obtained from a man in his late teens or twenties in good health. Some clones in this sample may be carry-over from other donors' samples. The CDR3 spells CASCPASGTEAFF. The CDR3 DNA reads TGTGCCAGCTGCCCGGCGAGTGGGACTGAAGCTTTCTTT.